Below, 20 T cell receptor beta chains from the same sample are listed, as sequenced in a study of the immune and genomic landscape of osteosarcoma. Primary, local recurrence and metastasis osteosarcoma tumors were taken after treatment from poor-prognosis patients. Sequencing used immunoSEQ multiplex PCR; TCRdb keeps in-frame clones, though not all of them. Here the sample spans approximately 5,900 clones, 65% to 80% being singletons. The specimen sequenced was osteosarcoma tumor tissue from the lung. Receptors originate from a human donor with osteosarcoma.

V is TRBV9 and J is TRBJ2-1; 8 bases map to TRBD2. The trim removed 0 bases at V and 14 bases at J, leaving 10 bases unmatched. CDR3 length: 14 amino acids. The V gene's germline CDR1 is SGDLS and CDR2 YYNGEE. The CDR3, as DNA: TGTGCCAGCAGCGTAGGTGTACTAGCGGAAGGAGAGTTCTTC. Amino acid sequence: CASSVGVLAEGEFF.

J is TRBJ2-2 and V is TRBV14; TRBD1 matches 9 bases. With V trimmed by 2 bases and J by 3 bases, 7 bases remained unmatched. Germline V gene data show CDR1 as SGHDN and CDR2 as FVKESK. The CDR3 runs to 17 residues. The CDR3: CASSQKQGARDTGELFF. The CDR3 DNA reads TGTGCCAGCAGCCAAAAACAGGGGGCGCGGGACACCGGGGAGCTGTTTTTT. The variable domain in full, with the rest retrieved from reference TRBV14 and TRBJ2-2, is EAGVTQFPSHSVIEKGQTVTLRCDPISGHDNLYWYRRVMGKEIKFLLHFVKESKQDESGMPNNRFLAERTGGTYSTLKVQPAELEDSGVYFCASSQKQGARDTGELFFGEGSRLTVL.

This clone was counted a few times. The chain recombines TRBV19 with TRBJ2-7; D ambiguous. V lost 4 bases, J lost 3 bases, and 13 bases lay in between. Germline loops: CDR1 LNHDA, CDR2 SQIVND (reference sequence). CDR3 length equals 14 residues. This CDR3 reads CASSNLNTYYEQYF. The CDR3, as DNA: TGTGCCAGTAGTAACCTCAACACCTACTACGAGCAGTACTTC.

V usage is TRBV5-4 and J usage is TRBJ1-6, with TRBD1 matching 8 bases. Per germline, CDR1 SGHNT and CDR2 YYREEE (reference sequence). This CDR3 is built from 18 residues. The J segment lost 9 bases and the V segment lost 0 bases, leaving 14 bases of the junction unmatched. The CDR3 DNA sequence: TGTGCCAGCAGCTTGGCGACTACAGGGGGTGCCCGGGGTTCACCCCTCCACTTT. The encoded protein is CASSLATTGGARGSPLHF. Together with reference TRBV5-4 and TRBJ1-6, the CDR3 gives the full variable domain: ETGVTQSPTHLIKTRGQQVTLRCSSQSGHNTVSWYQQALGQGPQFIFQYYREEENGRGNFPPRFSGLQFPNYSSELNVNALELDDSALYLCASSLATTGGARGSPLHFGNGTRLTVT.

V is TRBV11-2 and J is TRBJ2-7; 8 bases agree with TRBD2. CDR3 size: 17 residues. V trimming: 1 base; J trimming: 0 bases; junction bases outside the gene matches: 8. The V gene's germline CDR1 is SGHAT and CDR2 FQNNGV. The CDR3 loop is CASSLGSGGRSSYEQYF. CDR3 in DNA: TGTGCCAGCAGCTTAGGTTCGGGCGGGAGGAGCTCCTACGAGCAGTACTTC.

The CDR3: CASSLVAGLAGETTGELFF. The CDR3 nucleotides read TGTGCCAGCAGCTTAGTGGCCGGACTAGCGGGAGAGACCACCGGGGAGCTGTTTTTT. The chain carries TRBV7-3 and TRBJ2-2, with TRBD2 matching over 13 bases. The CDR3 extends over 19 amino acids. The junction had 10 bases not matched to a gene; V was cut back by 2 bases and J by 4 bases. Per germline, CDR1 SGHTA and CDR2 FQGTGA.

J is TRBJ2-4 and V is TRBV7-2; 13 bases align to TRBD2. Per the germline V gene, CDR1 is SGHTA and CDR2 is FQGNSA. CDR3 length: 18 amino acids. V gave up 3 bases and J gave up 2 bases; unmatched junction bases: 7. The CDR3 here is CASSFDWTSGRSKNIQYF. The DNA for the CDR3 is TGTGCCAGCAGCTTCGACTGGACTAGCGGGAGATCCAAAAACATTCAGTACTTC.

The chain is built from TRBV11-3 and TRBJ2-2; D possibly uses TRBD1 or TRBD2 (5 bases each). Germline CDR1 SGHNT, CDR2 YENEEA. This CDR3 spans 18 amino acids. V gave up 0 bases and J gave up 6 bases, with 20 bases separating them. For the CDR3, the DNA is TGTGCCAGCAGCTTAGAATTCGGTAACCTGGGGGAGCCCGGGGAGCTGTTTTTT. Translated: CASSLEFGNLGEPGELFF.

V gene TRBV29-1 combines with J gene TRBJ2-2, with D uncertain. This CDR3 contains 11 residues. CDR1 SQVTM and CDR2 ANQGSEA come from the germline V gene. V lost 3 bases and J lost 6, with 5 bases in between. CDR3 nucleotide sequence: TGCAGCGTTGATAGGGCCGGGGAGCTGTTTTTT. Translated: CSVDRAGELFF.

This clone was seen a few times. This chain joins TRBV28 and TRBJ1-2; D perhaps matches TRBD1 (5 bases). The germline V and J ends were trimmed by 3 bases and 0 bases, with 14 bases remaining between them. The CDR3 spans 16 residues. Germline-derived CDR1 and CDR2 are MDHEN and SYDVKM. The CDR3 region has the DNA TGTGCCAGCAGTTTGAGGGAAGGGGATCCTAACTATGGCTACACCTTC. Translation gives CASSLREGDPNYGYTF.

The chain joins TRBV19 to TRBJ1-1; D uncertain. Germline loops: CDR1 LNHDA, CDR2 SQIVND (reference sequence). The CDR3 loop spans 15 amino acids. Trimming left V 4 bases short and J 0 bases short, with 12 bases between. CDR3 region: CASSTNRGLNTEAFF. As DNA, the CDR3 is TGTGCCAGTAGTACTAACCGTGGGCTGAACACTGAAGCTTTCTTT.

The V call is TRBV27, the J call TRBJ2-7; D possibly matches TRBD1 or TRBD2 (6 bases each). Germline loops: CDR1 MNHEY, CDR2 SMNVEV (reference sequence). The CDR3 totals 14 residues. V was clipped by 10 bases and J by 0 bases, with 16 bases between them. In DNA, the CDR3 is TGTGCCACGGGGGCTACCGGGCTCTCCTACGAGCAGTACTTC. This gives the protein CATGATGLSYEQYF.

The rearrangement links TRBV7-2 to TRBJ2-5, with TRBD2 identical over 8 bases. The CDR3 is 16 amino acids. The germline CDR1 and CDR2 sequences are SGHTA and FQGNSA. V trimming: 2 bases; J trimming: 4 bases; junction bases outside the gene matches: 9. CDR3 region: CASSLSGLAVPETQYF. DNA of the CDR3: TGTGCCAGCAGCTTAAGCGGACTAGCAGTCCCAGAGACCCAGTACTTC.

This clone is classed as medium-sized (0.01 to 0.1%). Other DNA sequences from this sample encode an identical CDR3 as well. The chain recombines TRBV6-5 with TRBJ1-4; unclear D gene. The CDR3 extends over 13 amino acids. Germline V gene lookup returns CDR1 MNHEY and CDR2 SVGAGI. The V end lost 5 bases, the J end lost 6 bases, and 10 bases lay between the germline ends. The CDR3 region has the DNA TGTGCCAGCAGTAGAAACGGGGATGAAAAACTGTTTTTT. It is translated as CASSRNGDEKLFF.

The chain recombines TRBV15 with TRBJ1-1, with D uncertain. This CDR3 has 15 amino acids. CDR1 is LNHNV and CDR2 is YYDKDF in the germline V gene (reference sequence). Trimming removed 1 base at V and 4 bases at J, with 13 bases between. The CDR3 loop reads CATSRVLLSSTEAFF. The DNA of the CDR3 is TGTGCCACCAGCAGAGTCCTCTTGAGTAGCACTGAAGCTTTCTTT.

In this sample, this clone turned up a few times. The chain uses TRBV6-9 and TRBJ1-5; D is unclear. The CDR3 is 12 amino acids. Trimming removed 6 bases at V and 11 bases at J, with 14 bases between. CDR1 and CDR2 from the germline V gene are MNHGY and SVAAGI. The CDR3 is CASSSSQEAQHF. Written as DNA, the CDR3 is TGTGCCAGCAGCTCGTCCCAGGAAGCCCAGCATTTT.

This chain joins TRBV20-1 and TRBJ2-7; the D gene is possibly TRBD2 (5 bases). Germline CDR1 and CDR2: DFQATT and SNEGSKA (reference sequence). Trimming pared 3 bases from V and 4 bases from J, leaving 7 bases between. The CDR3 length is 11 residues. The CDR3 sequence: CSASEGYEQYF. The CDR3 DNA sequence: TGCAGTGCTAGTGAGGGTTACGAGCAGTACTTC.

CDR3 residues: CASNLQGHEQYF. CDR3 nucleotides: TGTGCCAGCAACTTACAGGGCCACGAGCAGTACTTC. This chain joins TRBV6-5 and TRBJ2-7; D is perhaps TRBD1 (6 bases). V lost 7 bases, J lost 5 bases, and 12 bases lay in between. This CDR3 is built from 12 residues. Germline values: CDR1 MNHEY, CDR2 SVGAGI.

This clone was recorded a few times. The V call is TRBV4-1, the J call TRBJ1-2, with D possibly being TRBD1 (6 bases). With 0 bases removed from V and 4 bases from J, the gap between germline ends came to 15 bases. This CDR3 is built from 16 residues. Per germline, CDR1 MGHRA and CDR2 YSYEKL. The CDR3 reads CASSQDRDNLLYGYTF. CDR3 sequence (DNA): TGCGCCAGCAGCCAAGACCGGGACAATCTACTCTATGGCTACACCTTC.

This clone came up a few times. The chain has TRBV9 and TRBJ1-2, with unresolved D. The CDR3 extends over 13 amino acids. Germline CDR1 SGDLS, CDR2 YYNGEE. Trimming shortened V by 4 bases and J by 1 base, and 8 bases separated the two germline ends. The CDR3 DNA reads as TGTGCCAGCAGCTTGGGGAGTAACTATGGCTACACCTTC. This gives the protein CASSLGSNYGYTF.